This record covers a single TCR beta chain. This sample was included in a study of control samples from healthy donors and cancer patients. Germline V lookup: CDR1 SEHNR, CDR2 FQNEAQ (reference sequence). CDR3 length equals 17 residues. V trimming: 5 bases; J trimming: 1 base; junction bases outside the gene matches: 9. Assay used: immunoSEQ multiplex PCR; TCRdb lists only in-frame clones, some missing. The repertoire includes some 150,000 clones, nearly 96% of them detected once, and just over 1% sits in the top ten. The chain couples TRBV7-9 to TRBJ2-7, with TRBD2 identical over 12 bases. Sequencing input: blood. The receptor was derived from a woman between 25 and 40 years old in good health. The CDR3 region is CASSRTSGVEGSYEQYF. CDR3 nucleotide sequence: TGTGCCAGCAGCCGGACTAGCGGGGTCGAGGGTTCCTACGAGCAGTACTTC.